What follows are 24 T cell receptor beta chains derived from one specimen sequenced in a study of T cells after yellow fever vaccination. MiXCR was run by TCRdb on the 5' RACE reads, yielding one entry per CDR3 protein. The sample has some 120,000 distinct CDR3 sequences; 6.5% to 9% are singletons. The source was CD8+ T cells sorted from PBMCs, collected 45 days after the yellow fever booster vaccination. The origin of the receptors is a man aged 30 to 39 who received the YFV17D yellow fever vaccine.

This clonotype has a count of ten or more. The chain has TRBV7-9 and TRBJ2-1; maybe TRBD2 (5 bases). V gave up 2 bases and J gave up 3 bases, with 8 bases separating them. This CDR3 comprises 14 residues. Germline CDR1 and CDR2: SEHNR and FQNEAQ (reference sequence). In DNA, the CDR3 is TGTGCCAGCAGCTTACGGACTGACTACAATGAGCAGTTCTTC. It translates to CASSLRTDYNEQFF.

This clonotype has a count of ten or more. This rearrangement joins TRBV6-1 to TRBJ2-1; 12 bases fit TRBD2. CDR1 and CDR2 (germline): MNHNS, SASEGT. The CDR3 has 14 residues. V was clipped by 11 bases and J by 7 bases; unmatched bases: 9. CDR3 nucleotide sequence: TGTGCCGCCAAAGGACTAGCGGGGCCGAATGAGCAGTTCTTC. It is translated as CAAKGLAGPNEQFF.

In its sample, this clonotype was seen a few times. V gene TRBV7-9 combines with J gene TRBJ1-4; 7 positions agree with TRBD1. The J segment lost 13 bases and the V segment lost 1 base, leaving 0 bases of the junction unmatched. Germline lookup yields CDR1 SEHNR and CDR2 FQNEAQ (reference sequence). The CDR3 runs to 11 residues. The CDR3 DNA reads TGTGCCAGCAGCTTAGGACAGGGACTGTTTTTT. Translation: CASSLGQGLFF.

About this clonotype: This may be a read error: a much more frequent sequence differs by one nucleotide. The chain carries TRBV7-9 and TRBJ2-7; TRBD2 matches 7 bases. The CDR3 runs to 12 residues. Germline CDR1 and CDR2: SEHNR and FQNEAQ (reference sequence). CDR3 amino acids: CATLAETYAQYF. CDR3 nucleotide sequence: TGTGCCACCCTAGCGGAAACCTACGCGCAGTACTTC.

This clonotype showed up many times. This sequence joins TRBV9 and TRBJ2-7, with a weak D call TRBD1 (6 bases). The germline CDR1 and CDR2 sequences are SGDLS and YYNGEE. This CDR3 comprises 14 residues. Between the trimmed V and J ends, which lost 4 bases and 2 bases, there was a span of 13 bases. The CDR3 DNA reads as TGTGCCAGCAGCCCATCCGGGACACCCTACGAGCAGTACTTC. Protein: CASSPSGTPYEQYF. Together with reference TRBV9 and TRBJ2-7, the CDR3 gives the full variable domain: DSGVTQTPKHLITATGQRVTLRCSPRSGDLSVYWYQQSLDQGLQFLIQYYNGEERAKGNILERFSAQQFPDLHSELNLSSLELGDSALYFCASSPSGTPYEQYFGPGTRLTVT.

In its sample, this clonotype was seen many times. The chain couples TRBV9 to TRBJ2-3; tentatively, D is TRBD2 (7 bases). The CDR3 contains 16 residues. In germline, CDR1 is SGDLS, CDR2 YYNGEE. The germline V and J ends were trimmed by 0 bases and 2 bases, with 13 bases remaining between them. This CDR3 reads CASSVEGAGHTDTQYF. For the CDR3, the DNA is TGTGCCAGCAGCGTAGAAGGAGCGGGACACACAGATACGCAGTATTTT. The full variable domain, in which reference TRBV9 and TRBJ2-3 provide the parts outside the CDR3, is DSGVTQTPKHLITATGQRVTLRCSPRSGDLSVYWYQQSLDQGLQFLIQYYNGEERAKGNILERFSAQQFPDLHSELNLSSLELGDSALYFCASSVEGAGHTDTQYFGPGTRLTVL.

At least ten counts were recorded for this clonotype. The genes are TRBV20-1 and TRBJ2-1; no clear D gene. Trimming cost V 5 bases and J 9 bases, with 11 bases left between them. Germline lookup yields CDR1 DFQATT and CDR2 SNEGSKA (reference sequence). The CDR3 is made up of 11 amino acids. CDR3 region: CSASQVGEQFF. Written as DNA, the CDR3 is TGCAGTGCTTCCCAAGTCGGTGAGCAGTTCTTC.

This clonotype was counted many times. The chain carries TRBV10-3 and TRBJ2-7; 11 bases are a match to TRBD1. The germline CDR1 and CDR2 sequences are ENHRY and SYGVKD. The CDR3 length is 13 residues. With 10 bases clipped from V and 3 bases from J, the junction kept 5 bases outside the gene matches. DNA of the CDR3: TGTGCCAATGGACAGGGGGCGAGCTACGAGCAGTACTTC. This sequence encodes CANGQGASYEQYF.

This clonotype was picked up many times. The chain carries TRBV5-4 and TRBJ2-7, with a tentative D call TRBD2 (5 bases). V was trimmed by 2 bases and J by 3 bases, leaving 12 bases between them. This CDR3 contains 14 residues. Germline V gives CDR1 SGHNT, CDR2 YYREEE (reference sequence). CDR3 amino acids: CASSLGGLLYEQYF. Here the CDR3 DNA reads TGTGCCAGCAGCTTAGGCGGACTCCTCTACGAGCAGTACTTC.

This clonotype was recorded many times. CDR3: CASSPLSETYEQYF. CDR3 nucleotide sequence: TGTGCCAGCAGTCCGCTCTCCGAAACCTACGAGCAGTACTTC. The chain links TRBV28 to TRBJ2-7, with D uncertain. The CDR3 runs to 14 residues. Trimming pared 5 bases from V and 2 bases from J, leaving 13 bases between. CDR1 MDHEN and CDR2 SYDVKM come from the germline V gene.

This clonotype was found many times. The V gene is TRBV29-1, the J gene TRBJ2-3; D is uncertain. Trimming took off 4 bases at V and 0 bases at J, with 14 bases between the two ends. Germline V gives CDR1 SQVTM, CDR2 ANQGSEA. CDR3 length: 15 residues. The DNA of the CDR3 is TGCAGCGTTGTTCCGTCGGTGTCTAGCACAGATACGCAGTATTTT. Protein: CSVVPSVSSTDTQYF.

This clonotype was seen many times. The chain uses TRBV27 and TRBJ2-1; tentative D call: TRBD2 (7 bases). V shed 4 bases and J shed 3 bases, with 16 bases lying between them. Germline V gene sequence: CDR1 MNHEY, CDR2 SMNVEV (reference sequence). This CDR3 has 16 residues. The CDR3 region is CASSSPGGLVYNEQFF. The CDR3 DNA follows: TGTGCCAGCAGTTCCCCGGGGGGCCTAGTCTACAATGAGCAGTTCTTC.

This chain uses TRBV6-5 with TRBJ2-2; D possibly uses TRBD1 or TRBD2 (7 bases each). Germline V gene sequence: CDR1 MNHEY, CDR2 SVGAGI. V was shortened by 0 bases and J by 0 bases, with 17 bases between the two germline ends. The CDR3 runs to 19 residues. The CDR3 region has the DNA TGTGCCAGCAGTTACTCGATTGGAGGGAGGGGGCCGAACACCGGGGAGCTGTTTTTT. It encodes CASSYSIGGRGPNTGELFF.

This clonotype was seen repeatedly, ten times or more. V gene TRBV10-2 combines with J gene TRBJ2-5, with D uncertain. The CDR3 has 16 residues. Between the trimmed V and J ends, which lost 2 bases and 5 bases, there was a span of 18 bases. The germline V gene has CDR1 WSHSY and CDR2 SAAADI. CDR3 sequence: CASSEPTSVGWETQYF. The CDR3 DNA reads TGCGCCAGCAGTGAGCCAACCTCGGTCGGGTGGGAGACCCAGTACTTC.

This clonotype was counted at least ten times. The rearrangement links TRBV10-2 to TRBJ2-5; weak D call: TRBD2 (6 bases). CDR1 is WSHSY and CDR2 is SAAADI in the germline V gene. The CDR3 contains 15 residues. With 4 bases removed from V and 1 base from J, the gap between germline ends came to 13 bases. This chain's CDR3 is CASSAASESQETQYF. CDR3 coding DNA: TGCGCCAGCAGTGCGGCTAGCGAGAGCCAAGAGACCCAGTACTTC.

Points on this clonotype: This sequence may be a read error, since a much larger clone differs from it by one base. The V gene is TRBV6-4, the J gene TRBJ2-1, with D hard to call. Trimming cost V 2 bases and J 2 bases, with 13 bases left between them. This CDR3 region has 16 residues. Germline loops: CDR1 MRHNA, CDR2 SNTAGT. The CDR3 here is CASSDRSSTPYNEQFF. The DNA for the CDR3 is TGTGCCAGCAGTGACCGGTCGTCAACCCCCTACAATGAGCAGTTCTTC.

This clonotype was observed a handful of times. The rearrangement joins TRBV6-4 to TRBJ2-3, with TRBD2 as a possible D gene (6 bases). Germline CDR1 MRHNA, CDR2 SNTAGT. Trimming left V 2 bases short and J 3 bases short, with 6 bases between. The CDR3 is made up of 13 amino acids. The CDR3: CASSDRETDTQYF. CDR3 nucleotides: TGTGCCAGCAGTGACCGGGAGACAGATACGCAGTATTTT.

This clonotype occurred many times. The rearrangement joins TRBV6-5 to TRBJ2-1; 10 positions agree with TRBD2. Germline V gene sequence: CDR1 MNHEY, CDR2 SVGAGI. The length of the CDR3 is 16 residues. V shed 0 bases and J 6 bases; nucleotides not matched to a gene: 5. The CDR3 is CASSYSGLAGANEQFF. DNA of the CDR3: TGTGCCAGCAGTTACTCTGGGCTAGCGGGAGCCAATGAGCAGTTCTTC.

V is TRBV29-1 and J is TRBJ2-2; no firm D call. Looked up from germline, CDR1 is SQVTM and CDR2 is ANQGSEA. This CDR3 contains 12 residues. V lost 8 bases, J lost 5 bases, and 12 bases lay in between. Here the CDR3 DNA reads TGCAGCATCGCGGCAGGAACCGGGGAGCTGTTTTTT. It specifies CSIAAGTGELFF.

With regard to this clonotype: A much larger clone lies a single base off, so this may be a read error. V and J are TRBV7-8 and TRBJ2-1, with 9 bases lining up with TRBD2. The CDR3 loop spans 16 amino acids. Germline lookup yields CDR1 SGHVS and CDR2 FQNEAQ. In DNA, the CDR3 is TGTGCCGGCAGCTTAGTTGGCGGGAGGGTTTACAATGAGCAGTTCTTC. As protein: CAGSLVGGRVYNEQFF.

This clonotype has a handful of counts. This sequence joins TRBV7-8 and TRBJ2-7, with D unresolved. CDR3 length: 15 residues. V was pared by 1 base and J by 1 base, with 11 bases between. Germline CDR1 reads SGHVS; CDR2 reads FQNEAQ. This chain's CDR3 is CASSLGPGISYEQYF. For the CDR3, the DNA is TGTGCCAGCAGCTTAGGGCCTGGTATTTCCTACGAGCAGTACTTC.

Ten or more counts support this clonotype. The V gene is TRBV20-1, the J gene TRBJ2-7; no clear D. Germline V gene data show CDR1 as DFQATT and CDR2 as SNEGSKA (reference sequence). V gave up 3 bases and J gave up 1 base, with 10 bases separating them. This CDR3 is built from 13 residues. The CDR3 is CSASPPSSYEQYF. Here the CDR3 DNA reads TGCAGTGCTAGCCCCCCGTCGTCCTACGAGCAGTACTTC.

This clonotype was seen only a few times. V and J are TRBV6-2 or TRBV6-3 and TRBJ2-2; 11 bases agree with TRBD2. Germline V lookup: CDR1 MNHEY, CDR2 SVGEGT. J was trimmed by 5 bases and V by 6 bases; bases with no gene match: 11. The CDR3 totals 17 residues. The DNA of the CDR3 is TGTGCCAGCAGCTACGTCGTGTCTAGCGGGAGGACCGGGGAGCTGTTTTTT. Translating it yields CASSYVVSSGRTGELFF.

Many counts were recorded for this clonotype. This chain joins TRBV28 and TRBJ2-5; 10 positions agree with TRBD2. Germline loops: CDR1 MDHEN, CDR2 SYDVKM. The CDR3 runs 15 residues. With 5 bases clipped from V and 7 bases from J, the junction kept 10 bases outside the gene matches. The CDR3 here is CASSPVAGGLGTQYF. CDR3 bases: TGTGCCAGCAGTCCAGTAGCGGGAGGATTGGGGACCCAGTACTTC.